Listed here are 27 T cell receptor beta chains from one sample, sequenced in a study of breast tumors, draining lymph nodes, adjacent tissues. TCRdb fed the multiplex PCR reads into MiXCR, producing one record per CDR3 protein. In the table there are approximately 7,600 distinct CDR3 sequences, 74% of which are singletons. Source material: tumor-adjacent breast tissue. The receptors originated from a female donor with breast cancer. Some clones in this sample may be carry-over from other donors' samples.

This clonotype was found once. The J gene is TRBJ1-4, the V gene TRBV5-1; 11 nucleotides align to TRBD1. The V gene end was trimmed by 4 bases and the J gene end by 7 bases; junction bases not matched to a gene: 6. The CDR3 runs to 15 residues. The germline gives CDR1 SGHRS, CDR2 YFSETQ. CDR3 amino acids: CASSLDRGPGEKLFF. CDR3 DNA sequence: TGCGCCAGCAGCCTGGACAGGGGGCCGGGTGAAAAACTGTTTTTT.

The chain couples TRBV19 to TRBJ1-3; D call uncertain. Trimming stripped 7 bases from V and 0 bases from J, with 10 bases between. CDR1 is LNHDA and CDR2 is SQIVND in the germline V gene (reference sequence). The CDR3 contains 14 residues. CDR3 loop: CASTSALSGNTIYF. CDR3 nucleotides: TGTGCCAGTACCTCGGCCCTCTCTGGAAACACCATATATTTT. Looking up the rest from reference TRBV19 and TRBJ1-3 gives the full variable domain: DGGITQSPKYLFRKEGQNVTLSCEQNLNHDAMYWYRQDPGQGLRLIYYSQIVNDFQKGDIAEGYSVSREKKESFPLTVTSAQKNPTAFYLCASTSALSGNTIYFGEGSWLTVV.

The chain combines TRBV7-6 with TRBJ2-7; D uncertain. V gave up 5 bases and J gave up 4 bases, with 9 bases separating them. CDR3 length: 12 residues. The germline V gene encodes CDR1 SGHVS and CDR2 FNYEAQ. CDR3 DNA sequence: TGTGCCAGCAGCGACGACATTTACGAGCAGTACTTC. It yields the protein CASSDDIYEQYF.

The genes are TRBV5-1 and TRBJ1-3; TRBD1 might be the D (5 bases). The CDR3 is 14 residues long. Trimming removed 0 bases from V and 3 bases from J, with 7 bases in between. Per germline, CDR1 SGHRS and CDR2 YFSETQ. CDR3 bases: TGCGCCAGCAGCTTGGCCAGGGATGGAAACACCATATATTTT. As protein: CASSLARDGNTIYF.

This clonotype counts as medium-sized. The chain employs TRBV19 and TRBJ1-5, with 7 bases aligning to TRBD1. After removal of 5 bases from V and 5 bases from J, the junction contained 6 bases not matched to a gene. Per the germline V gene, CDR1 is LNHDA and CDR2 is SQIVND (reference sequence). The CDR3 covers 14 residues. This CDR3 is CASSGTAVYQPQHF. CDR3 sequence (DNA): TGTGCCAGTAGTGGGACAGCAGTATATCAGCCCCAGCATTTT.

The CDR3 DNA follows: TGTGCCAGCAGCCCCCTCATAGGGGGACAGGGCACAGATACGCAGTATTTT. Translated, it gives CASSPLIGGQGTDTQYF. V gene TRBV4-2 combines with J gene TRBJ2-3, with 8 bases aligning to TRBD1. The V gene end was trimmed by 4 bases and the J gene end by 1 base; junction bases not matched to a gene: 10. Germline V gene lookup returns CDR1 LGHNA and CDR2 YNFKEQ. The CDR3 runs 17 residues.

CDR3 DNA: TGTGCCAGTAGTATATCGGGACTAGCCTCGAGCGAGCAGTACTTC. It yields the protein CASSISGLASSEQYF. The chain is built from TRBV19 and TRBJ2-7, with TRBD2 identical over 9 bases. Trimming removed 2 bases from V and 6 bases from J; junction bases left unmatched: 8. CDR1 is LNHDA, CDR2 SQIVND, per germline (reference sequence). The length of the CDR3 is 15 residues.

The chain is built from TRBV6-2 or TRBV6-3 and TRBJ1-5; maybe TRBD1 (6 bases). The CDR3 runs 15 residues. The germline V gene has CDR1 MNHEY and CDR2 SVGEGT. Trimming pared 4 bases from V and 1 base from J, leaving 11 bases between. Written as DNA, the CDR3 is TGTGCCAGCAGTTGGGCAGGGACAAGCAATCAGCCCCAGCATTTT. Translated, it gives CASSWAGTSNQPQHF.

This clonotype is medium-sized by share. The V and J genes are TRBV6-2 or TRBV6-3 and TRBJ2-1; D might be TRBD1 (5 bases). CDR1 and CDR2 (germline): MNHEY, SVGEGT. V lost 8 bases to trimming and J lost 8 bases, with 10 bases between them. This CDR3 comprises 11 residues. DNA of the CDR3: TGTGCCAGCTCTCAGGGTTATGAGCAGTTCTTC. It yields the protein CASSQGYEQFF.

Turning to this clonotype: Germline is not matched at one junction end, which may reflect a read error. This chain joins TRBV3-1 and TRBJ2-7; no clear D gene. Germline CDR1 LGHDT, CDR2 YNNKEL (reference sequence). The CDR3 spans 13 residues. The CDR3 protein is CASSLTSSYERYF. The CDR3, as DNA: TGTGCCAGCAGCCTAACAAGCTCCTACGAGCGGTACTTC.

The chain is built from TRBV4-1 and TRBJ1-2, with D unresolved. The germline CDR1 and CDR2 sequences are MGHRA and YSYEKL. The V gene lost 1 base and the J gene lost 4 bases, with 16 bases spanning the gap. The CDR3 runs 16 residues. CDR3 in DNA: TGCGCCAGCAGCCAAGTAACCACCACGATTAGCTATGGCTACACCTTC. This encodes CASSQVTTTISYGYTF.

The chain uses TRBV29-1 and TRBJ2-6; D remains unclear. With 1 base removed from V and 0 bases from J, the gap between germline ends came to 7 bases. Germline V lookup: CDR1 SQVTM, CDR2 ANQGSEA. CDR3 length: 15 residues. CDR3 bases: TGCAGCGTTGAAGGACGGAACTCTGGGGCCAACGTCCTGACTTTC. As protein: CSVEGRNSGANVLTF.

This clonotype is labeled as medium-sized. V gene TRBV2 combines with J gene TRBJ2-7; D ambiguous. Per the germline V gene, CDR1 is SNHLY and CDR2 is FYNNEI. V gave up 3 bases and J gave up 6 bases, with 6 bases separating them. CDR3 length: 11 amino acids. The DNA of the CDR3 is TGTGCCAGCAGTGACTCTCTCGAGCAGTACTTC. This sequence encodes CASSDSLEQYF.

The V call is TRBV7-9, the J call TRBJ2-7; 8 bases are shared with TRBD2. The V and J ends lost 3 bases and 6 bases, in that order; junction bases with no gene match: 4. Germline CDR1 SEHNR, CDR2 FQNEAQ (reference sequence). The CDR3 runs to 13 residues. CDR3 sequence: CASSFREGTEQYF. Written as DNA, the CDR3 is TGTGCCAGCAGCTTCCGGGAGGGGACCGAGCAGTACTTC.

This clonotype is termed medium-sized (0.01 to 0.1%). The rearrangement joins TRBV29-1 to TRBJ2-7, with 8 positions matching TRBD2. J lost 2 bases, V lost 5 bases, and 8 bases had no gene match. CDR3 length: 14 residues. Germline CDR1 is SQVTM and CDR2 is ANQGSEA. DNA of the CDR3: TGCAGCGTTCAACACCCGGGAGGGACCTACGAGCAGTACTTC. Its translation: CSVQHPGGTYEQYF.

This chain joins TRBV7-9 and TRBJ1-2; 8 bases align to TRBD1. The CDR3 sequence is 15 residues long. V dropped 1 base and J dropped 2; count of bases not matched to a gene: 3. Germline loops: CDR1 SEHNR, CDR2 FQNEAQ (reference sequence). The CDR3 coding sequence is TGTGCCAGCAGCTTAGAGCAGGGGGCAAACTATGGCTACACCTTC. Amino acid sequence: CASSLEQGANYGYTF.

This clonotype was counted a few times. The chain couples TRBV19 to TRBJ1-1, with D maybe TRBD1 (6 bases). Germline CDR1 LNHDA, CDR2 SQIVND (reference sequence). The CDR3 runs to 14 residues. Trimming took off 3 bases at V and 5 bases at J, with 13 bases between the two ends. The CDR3: CASSISVGATEAFF. Here the CDR3 DNA reads TGTGCCAGTAGTATCAGCGTGGGGGCGACTGAAGCTTTCTTT.

The chain combines TRBV5-8 with TRBJ2-7; TRBD2 agrees at 10 bases. With 4 bases clipped from V and 3 bases from J, the junction kept 13 bases outside the gene matches. The CDR3 extends over 17 amino acids. Per germline, CDR1 SGHTS and CDR2 YDEGEE. CDR3 DNA sequence: TGTGCCAGCAGCCAGAGAAGCGGGAGGGCCCCAAGCTACGAGCAGTACTTC. It encodes CASSQRSGRAPSYEQYF.

J is TRBJ2-1 and V is TRBV7-2; weak D call: TRBD1 (6 bases). The CDR3 covers 16 residues. Per the germline V gene, CDR1 is SGHTA and CDR2 is FQGNSA. The germline V and J ends were trimmed by 5 bases and 5 bases, with 19 bases remaining between them. CDR3 region: CASSPPQGFADNEQFF. The DNA for the CDR3 is TGTGCCAGCAGCCCACCTCAGGGGTTCGCGGACAATGAGCAGTTCTTC.

This chain connects TRBV9 to TRBJ2-1, with 9 bases fitting TRBD2. Germline V gene lookup returns CDR1 SGDLS and CDR2 YYNGEE. The ends lost 0 bases at V and 13 bases at J; junction bases unmatched: 5. This CDR3 spans 13 amino acids. CDR3 in amino acids: CASSVDGGRAQFF. The CDR3 DNA follows: TGTGCCAGCAGCGTAGATGGCGGGAGGGCACAGTTCTTC.

In its sample, this clonotype ranks as large. The chain uses TRBV15 and TRBJ2-2; 8 bases are a match to TRBD2. CDR3 length: 13 residues. Germline V CDR1 and CDR2: LNHNV, YYDKDF (reference sequence). The junction had 6 bases not matched to a gene; V was cut back by 8 bases and J by 7 bases. The CDR3 nucleotides read TGTGCCACCCGATTCCGGGAGGGCGGGGAGCTGTTTTTT. The encoded protein is CATRFREGGELFF.

The genes are TRBV5-6 and TRBJ2-7, with TRBD1 identical over 7 bases. The CDR3 spans 12 residues. The junction had 1 base not matched to a gene; V was cut back by 3 bases and J by 4 bases. Germline V gene lookup returns CDR1 SGHDT and CDR2 YYEEEE. The CDR3 sequence is CASSSTGYEQYF. CDR3 nucleotides: TGTGCCAGCAGCTCGACAGGGTACGAGCAGTACTTC.

This clonotype was detected only once. The V gene is TRBV6-1, the J gene TRBJ2-7, with unresolved D. This CDR3 has 10 amino acids. V was pared by 3 bases and J by 3 bases, with 0 bases between. Germline values: CDR1 MNHNS, CDR2 SASEGT. CDR3 sequence (DNA): TGTGCCAGCAGTGACTACGAGCAGTACTTC. Translated: CASSDYEQYF.

The rearrangement joins TRBV20-1 to TRBJ2-5; TRBD2 matches at 11 bases. Unmatched junction bases numbered 5, after V lost 6 bases and J lost 2 bases. This CDR3 comprises 14 residues. Per the germline V gene, CDR1 is DFQATT and CDR2 is SNEGSKA (reference sequence). The chain's CDR3 is CSATTSGVQETQYF. The CDR3, as DNA: TGCAGTGCCACGACTAGCGGGGTACAAGAGACCCAGTACTTC.

The chain joins TRBV7-2 to TRBJ2-3; 8 bases match TRBD2. The germline V gene has CDR1 SGHTA and CDR2 FQGNSA. Trimming at V came to 1 base and at J to 6 bases, leaving 9 bases not matched to a gene. This CDR3 region has 16 residues. Here the CDR3 reads CASSLGGGSGIDTQYF. The CDR3 nucleotides are TGTGCCAGCAGCTTAGGAGGGGGTAGCGGGATCGATACGCAGTATTTT.

This clonotype is labeled medium-sized (0.01 to 0.1%). The chain combines TRBV20-1 with TRBJ2-2; 14 bases match TRBD2. This CDR3 is 18 amino acids long. Germline trimming cut 3 bases from V and 7 bases from J; bases unmatched to any gene: 13. Germline V CDR1 and CDR2: DFQATT, SNEGSKA (reference sequence). The CDR3 coding sequence is TGCAGTGCTAGCTCAACGAAGGGGACTAGCGGGAGAGGCGGGGAGCTGTTTTTT. Amino acids: CSASSTKGTSGRGGELFF.

The chain combines TRBV12-3 or TRBV12-4 with TRBJ1-2; the match to TRBD1 covers 7 bases. The CDR3 is 13 amino acids. J was trimmed by 4 bases and V by 4 bases; bases with no gene match: 3. CDR3 region: CASSSTGIYGYTF. The CDR3 nucleotides are TGTGCCAGCAGTTCGACAGGGATCTATGGCTACACCTTC.